The rows below give T cell receptor beta chains drawn from one sample of a study of coeliac disease. Profiling relied on immunoSEQ multiplex PCR, and the TCRdb table lists in-frame clones only, not all of them. The table has 2,500 to 3,500 clones, almost 65% seen once. The source material was intraepithelial lymphocytes from the gut. Receptors originate from a woman aged 40 to 50. CDR3s include the opening cysteine and the closing phenylalanine or tryptophan. The D gene is left open where the match is weak. A row's size may be missing; if present it is once, few, many or a size class.

V gene: TRBV9; CDR3 length: 15; D gene: NA; clone size: few; J gene: TRBJ2-1; CDR3 DNA: TGTGCCAGCAGCGTTTCAGGCAGCTCCTACAATGAGCAGTTCTTC; CDR3 protein: CASSVSGSSYNEQFF
V gene: TRBV27; CDR3 length: 14; D gene: TRBD2; clone size: NA; J gene: TRBJ2-1; CDR3 DNA: TGTGCCAGCAGGCGCGGGGGAGTCAACAATGAGCAGTTCTTC; CDR3 protein: CASRRGGVNNEQFF
V gene: TRBV5-1; CDR3 length: 15; D gene: NA; clone size: once; J gene: TRBJ2-5; CDR3 DNA: TGCGCCAGCAGCTTGATGGCAGCGACTGAAGAGACCCAGTACTTC; CDR3 protein: CASSLMAATEETQYF
V gene: TRBV28; CDR3 length: 17; D gene: TRBD1; clone size: NA; J gene: TRBJ2-2; CDR3 DNA: TGTGCCAGCAAATCCCGGGACAGACTTACGAACACCGGGGAGCTGTTTTTT; CDR3 protein: CASKSRDRLTNTGELFF
V gene: TRBV28; CDR3 length: 15; D gene: NA; clone size: NA; J gene: TRBJ2-3; CDR3 DNA: TGTGCCAGCAGTTTAATGCCTAGCGGCACAGATACGCAGTATTTT; CDR3 protein: CASSLMPSGTDTQYF
V gene: TRBV16; CDR3 length: 13; D gene: NA; clone size: NA; J gene: TRBJ2-1; CDR3 DNA: TGTGCCAGCAGCCAATCAAAGCACAATGAGCAGTTCTTC; CDR3 protein: CASSQSKHNEQFF
V gene: TRBV14; CDR3 length: 14; D gene: NA; clone size: NA; J gene: TRBJ2-1; CDR3 DNA: TGTGCCAGCAGCTATCTAGGACAGTTAAATGAGCAGTTCTTC; CDR3 protein: CASSYLGQLNEQFF
V gene: TRBV11-3; CDR3 length: 12; D gene: NA; clone size: NA; J gene: TRBJ2-1; CDR3 DNA: TGTGCCAGCAGCTTAGAGTTCGGTGAGCAGTTCTTC; CDR3 protein: CASSLEFGEQFF
V gene: TRBV28; CDR3 length: 17; D gene: TRBD2; clone size: few; J gene: TRBJ2-3; CDR3 DNA: TGTGCCAGCAGTCACACCTATAGCGGGAGGGCCGGATGGACGCAGTATTTT; CDR3 protein: CASSHTYSGRAGWTQYF
V gene: TRBV27; CDR3 length: 16; D gene: TRBD2; clone size: NA; J gene: TRBJ2-2; CDR3 DNA: TGTGCCAGCAGTTTTGGGGGAGGGCCTTTCCCCGGGGAGCTGTTTTTT; CDR3 protein: CASSFGGGPFPGELFF
V gene: TRBV10-3; CDR3 length: 14; D gene: NA; clone size: medium-sized; J gene: TRBJ2-7; CDR3 DNA: TGTGCCATCAGTGAATCTGGGAGGTATGACGAGCAGTACTTC; CDR3 protein: CAISESGRYDEQYF
V gene: TRBV9; CDR3 length: 15; D gene: TRBD2; clone size: once; J gene: TRBJ2-3; CDR3 DNA: TGTGCCAGCAGCGGGACTAGCGAAAGCACAGATACGCAGTATTTT; CDR3 protein: CASSGTSESTDTQYF
V gene: TRBV18; CDR3 length: 13; D gene: NA; clone size: NA; J gene: TRBJ1-1; CDR3 DNA: TGTGCCAGCTCACCAGGGAGTGAAACTGAAGCTTTCTTT; CDR3 protein: CASSPGSETEAFF
V gene: TRBV7-6; CDR3 length: 17; D gene: NA; clone size: NA; J gene: TRBJ1-3; CDR3 DNA: TGTGCCAGCAGGGGGTGGGAGCGGACGAGCTCTGGAAACACCATATATTTT; CDR3 protein: CASRGWERTSSGNTIYF
V gene: TRBV10-3; CDR3 length: 17; D gene: TRBD2; clone size: NA; J gene: TRBJ2-5; CDR3 DNA: TGTGCCATCAGTGTTGGGACTAGCGGGAGTTGGATCGAGACCCAGTACTTC; CDR3 protein: CAISVGTSGSWIETQYF
V gene: TRBV10-3; CDR3 length: 14; D gene: TRBD1; clone size: NA; J gene: TRBJ1-4; CDR3 DNA: TGTGCCATCAGCGAACAGGGGGCGCGAGAAAAACTGTTTTTT; CDR3 protein: CAISEQGAREKLFF
V gene: TRBV18; CDR3 length: 12; D gene: NA; clone size: once; J gene: TRBJ2-2; CDR3 DNA: TGTGCCAGCTCACCGAACTCCGGGGAGCTGTTTTTT; CDR3 protein: CASSPNSGELFF
V gene: TRBV4-1; CDR3 length: 15; D gene: NA; clone size: NA; J gene: TRBJ1-2; CDR3 DNA: TGCGCCAGCAGCTTGTTCGCCACAGGGTCCTATGGCTACACCTTC; CDR3 protein: CASSLFATGSYGYTF
V gene: TRBV28; CDR3 length: 13; D gene: NA; clone size: NA; J gene: TRBJ1-2; CDR3 DNA: TGTGCCAGCAGTGCTTTCCGGGGGGGGGTAAACACCTTC; CDR3 protein: CASSAFRGGVNTF
V gene: TRBV5-5; CDR3 length: 14; D gene: TRBD2; clone size: NA; J gene: TRBJ2-1; CDR3 DNA: TGTGCCAGCAGCACCGGGAGGGCCAACAATGAGCAGTTCTTC; CDR3 protein: CASSTGRANNEQFF
V gene: TRBV5-6; CDR3 length: 14; D gene: NA; clone size: few; J gene: TRBJ2-2; CDR3 DNA: TGTGCCAGCAGCCCGAAACGGGGCACCGGGGAGCTGTTTTTT; CDR3 protein: CASSPKRGTGELFF
V gene: TRBV5-1; CDR3 length: 17; D gene: TRBD1; clone size: few; J gene: TRBJ1-4; CDR3 DNA: TGCGCCAGCAGCTTTGGGGCAGGGGGCGAGACTAATGAAAAACTGTTTTTT; CDR3 protein: CASSFGAGGETNEKLFF
V gene: TRBV11-2; CDR3 length: 16; D gene: TRBD1; clone size: NA; J gene: TRBJ1-1; CDR3 DNA: TGTGCCAGCAGCTTACTCAACCTCAACAGGGGAACTGAAGCTTTCTTT; CDR3 protein: CASSLLNLNRGTEAFF
V gene: TRBV4-2; CDR3 length: 18; D gene: TRBD2; clone size: NA; J gene: TRBJ2-2; CDR3 DNA: TGTGCCAGCGGCTATTTAACTAGCGGAAAAAAGAACACCGGGGAGCTGTTTTTT; CDR3 protein: CASGYLTSGKKNTGELFF
V gene: TRBV7-2; CDR3 length: 15; D gene: TRBD2; clone size: NA; J gene: TRBJ2-5; CDR3 DNA: TGTGCCAGCAGCCCGATGGGGGGGATCCAAGAGACCCAGTACTTC; CDR3 protein: CASSPMGGIQETQYF
V gene: TRBV28; CDR3 length: 15; D gene: NA; clone size: NA; J gene: TRBJ2-7; CDR3 DNA: TGTGCCAGCAGTTTAGGGACTTCGGTTCTTGGCGAGCAGTACTTC; CDR3 protein: CASSLGTSVLGEQYF
V gene: TRBV29-1; CDR3 length: 17; D gene: NA; clone size: NA; J gene: TRBJ2-1; CDR3 DNA: TGCAGCGTGAGGGGGCCTAGCGGGCGGCCCTCCTACAATGAGCAGTTCTTC; CDR3 protein: CSVRGPSGRPSYNEQFF
V gene: TRBV5-1; CDR3 length: 14; D gene: TRBD1; clone size: NA; J gene: TRBJ1-5; CDR3 DNA: TGCGCCAGCAGCTTTACAGGGGTGGAACAGCCCCAGCATTTT; CDR3 protein: CASSFTGVEQPQHF
V gene: TRBV6-4; CDR3 length: 15; D gene: TRBD2; clone size: NA; J gene: TRBJ2-1; CDR3 DNA: TGTGCCAGCAGCGAGCGGGAGGGGCTGATGAATGAGCAGTTCTTC; CDR3 protein: CASSEREGLMNEQFF
V gene: TRBV7-9; CDR3 length: 14; D gene: TRBD2; clone size: NA; J gene: TRBJ2-5; CDR3 DNA: TGTGCCAGCAGCAGGGGACTAGCGTTGGAGACCCAGTACTTC; CDR3 protein: CASSRGLALETQYF
V gene: TRBV5-1; CDR3 length: 17; D gene: NA; clone size: NA; J gene: TRBJ2-3; CDR3 DNA: TGCGCCAGCAGCTTGGGTTTACGGACTTCTTACACAGATACGCAGTATTTT; CDR3 protein: CASSLGLRTSYTDTQYF
V gene: TRBV15; CDR3 length: 16; D gene: NA; clone size: NA; J gene: TRBJ2-7; CDR3 DNA: TGTGCCACCAGCAGAGGGTATGACAGTTTCGCCGGCGAGCAGTACTTC; CDR3 protein: CATSRGYDSFAGEQYF
V gene: TRBV27; CDR3 length: 19; D gene: TRBD2; clone size: NA; J gene: TRBJ2-1; CDR3 DNA: TGTGCCAGCAGTTTATCGAGGCTAGCGGGGGTGAGGGGCTACAATGAGCAGTTCTTC; CDR3 protein: CASSLSRLAGVRGYNEQFF
V gene: TRBV14; CDR3 length: 16; D gene: NA; clone size: NA; J gene: TRBJ1-2; CDR3 DNA: TGTGCCAGCAGCCAAGCACTCACAGGTCGATACTATGGCTACACCTTC; CDR3 protein: CASSQALTGRYYGYTF
V gene: TRBV21-1; CDR3 length: 16; D gene: NA; clone size: NA; J gene: TRBJ2-7; CDR3 DNA: TGTGCCAGCAGCAAATTTGCGGGAGCGCGTTCCTACGAGCAGTACTTC; CDR3 protein: CASSKFAGARSYEQYF
V gene: TRBV25-1; CDR3 length: 16; D gene: TRBD1; clone size: NA; J gene: TRBJ1-1; CDR3 DNA: TGTGCCAGCAGTTTCAACCTCGGACAGGGGAACACTGAAGCTTTCTTT; CDR3 protein: CASSFNLGQGNTEAFF
V gene: TRBV28; CDR3 length: 14; D gene: NA; clone size: NA; J gene: TRBJ1-5; CDR3 DNA: TGTGCCAGCAGTTTGGTTAACGGGGATCAGCCCCAGCATTTT; CDR3 protein: CASSLVNGDQPQHF
V gene: TRBV7-2; CDR3 length: 18; D gene: TRBD1; clone size: NA; J gene: TRBJ2-4; CDR3 DNA: TGTGCCAGCAGCTTGACAGGGACAGGGGGCCTATCAAGAAACATTCAGTACTTC; CDR3 protein: CASSLTGTGGLSRNIQYF
V gene: TRBV18; CDR3 length: 18; D gene: TRBD2; clone size: NA; J gene: TRBJ2-1; CDR3 DNA: TGTGCCAGCTCACGTGCCGGGACGGGGGGTAGCTCCTACAATGAGCAGTTCTTC; CDR3 protein: CASSRAGTGGSSYNEQFF
V gene: TRBV7-3; CDR3 length: 13; D gene: NA; clone size: NA; J gene: TRBJ2-3; CDR3 DNA: TGTGCCAGCAGCTTAGGCATCACAGATACGCAGTATTTT; CDR3 protein: CASSLGITDTQYF
V gene: TRBV10-3; CDR3 length: 16; D gene: NA; clone size: few; J gene: TRBJ2-1; CDR3 DNA: TGTGCCATCAAGGGGGGGGGAGGGGAGTGGCTCAATGAGCAGTTCTTC; CDR3 protein: CAIKGGGGEWLNEQFF